The next 31 T cell receptor beta chains were all read from a single sample in a study of response to subunit inactivated influenza vaccine. TCRdb redid the calling of the RT-PCR reads with MiXCR, one entry per CDR3 protein. This sample has hundreds of thousands of distinct CDR3 sequences, with around 15% found just once. Source: PBMCs from blood, taken less than 15 days before vaccination. Receptor source: a middle-aged man who received an inactivated influenza vaccine.

V and J are TRBV20-1 and TRBJ1-6; a possible D gene is TRBD1 (5 bases). The V end lost 5 bases, the J end lost 9 bases, and 11 bases lay between the germline ends. Germline CDR1 reads DFQATT; CDR2 reads SNEGSKA (reference sequence). CDR3 length equals 12 residues. The CDR3 region is CSALAGVSPLHF. The CDR3 DNA reads as TGCAGTGCTCTGGCGGGGGTTTCACCCCTCCACTTT.

The chain's CDR3 is CASSYGQVGYTF. The CDR3, as DNA: TGTGCCAGCAGCTACGGACAGGTTGGCTACACCTTC. V and J are TRBV3-1 and TRBJ1-2; 7 positions match TRBD1. The CDR3 contains 12 residues. Unmatched junction bases numbered 4, after V lost 5 bases and J lost 7 bases. CDR1 is LGHDT and CDR2 is YNNKEL in the germline V gene (reference sequence).

The chain links TRBV20-1 to TRBJ2-1; D possibly uses TRBD1 or TRBD2 (5 bases each). The CDR3 totals 14 residues. Germline assignment: CDR1 DFQATT and CDR2 SNEGSKA (reference sequence). V was pared by 5 bases and J by 2 bases, with 13 bases between. The DNA of the CDR3 is TGCAGTGCTCGAGGGGCCCAAACCTACAATGAGCAGTTCTTC. It yields the protein CSARGAQTYNEQFF.

This clonotype was seen ten or more times. The chain recombines TRBV20-1 with TRBJ2-7; unclear D gene. Per germline, CDR1 DFQATT and CDR2 SNEGSKA (reference sequence). This CDR3 region has 13 residues. Trimming left V 1 base short and J 0 bases short, with 7 bases between. Written as DNA, the CDR3 is TGCAGTGCTAGAGTGATGGACTCCTACGAGCAGTACTTC. Residues: CSARVMDSYEQYF.

The chain links TRBV5-1 to TRBJ2-3, with D unclear. CDR1 is SGHRS and CDR2 is YFSETQ in the germline V gene. The CDR3 totals 14 residues. The V end lost 3 bases, the J end lost 1 base, and 9 bases lay between the germline ends. This CDR3 is CASSSQLRTDTQYF. CDR3 coding DNA: TGCGCCAGCAGCTCCCAACTTCGCACAGATACGCAGTATTTT.

This clonotype was recorded a few times. The rearrangement links TRBV12-3 or TRBV12-4 to TRBJ2-1; D perhaps matches TRBD2 (6 bases). This CDR3 has 17 amino acids. Trimming shortened V by 3 bases and J by 0 bases, and 15 bases separated the two germline ends. CDR3 amino acids: CASSFAGSMHSYNEQFF. The CDR3 DNA sequence: TGTGCCAGCAGTTTCGCGGGGTCCATGCACTCCTACAATGAGCAGTTCTTC.

The rearrangement links TRBV20-1 to TRBJ2-1; possible D gene TRBD2, 6 bases. This CDR3 spans 16 amino acids. The V end lost 3 bases, the J end lost 3 bases, and 18 bases lay between the germline ends. Germline V lookup: CDR1 DFQATT, CDR2 SNEGSKA (reference sequence). This chain's CDR3 is CSASLAGLAVYNEQFF. DNA for the CDR3: TGCAGTGCTAGCCTCGCGGGGCTAGCAGTCTACAATGAGCAGTTCTTC.

The sample holds a few counts of this clonotype. The chain combines TRBV20-1 with TRBJ2-5, with 7 bases aligning to TRBD1. Per germline, CDR1 DFQATT and CDR2 SNEGSKA (reference sequence). CDR3 length: 14 residues. V lost 6 bases and J lost 1; bases outside the gene matches: 8. CDR3 in amino acids: CSAKRGPRQETQYF. DNA of the CDR3: TGCAGTGCAAAGAGGGGGCCGCGCCAAGAGACCCAGTACTTC.

V usage is TRBV7-2 and J usage is TRBJ2-3; TRBD1 agrees at 9 bases. Germline lookup yields CDR1 SGHTA and CDR2 FQGNSA. V shed 5 bases and J 2 bases; nucleotides not matched to a gene: 11. The CDR3 totals 17 residues. CDR3 bases: TGTGCCAGCAGCCTCCTCCGGACAGGGGTGTTCACAGATACGCAGTATTTT. Its translation: CASSLLRTGVFTDTQYF.

The chain's CDR3 is CASSLAAGNGYTF. As DNA, the CDR3 is TGTGCCAGCAGCTTAGCAGCCGGGAATGGCTACACCTTC. The V gene is TRBV7-9, the J gene TRBJ1-2; D not certain. This CDR3 has 13 amino acids. V was shortened by 0 bases and J by 6 bases, with 8 bases between the two germline ends. CDR1 SEHNR and CDR2 FQNEAQ come from the germline V gene (reference sequence).

The gene calls are TRBV5-6 and TRBJ2-1; 10 bases map to TRBD2. This CDR3 region has 15 residues. Trimming removed 2 bases from V and 6 bases from J; junction bases left unmatched: 5. Germline CDR1 and CDR2: SGHDT and YYEEEE. The CDR3 protein is CASSFLSGRANEQFF. CDR3 nucleotide sequence: TGTGCCAGCAGCTTTCTGAGCGGGAGGGCCAATGAGCAGTTCTTC.

The chain combines TRBV12-3 or TRBV12-4 with TRBJ2-5; D possibly matches TRBD1 or TRBD2 (5 bases each). Trimming pared 3 bases from V and 0 bases from J, leaving 17 bases between. The CDR3 is 17 residues long. CDR3 nucleotide sequence: TGTGCCAGCAGTTTCGTCGGGGCAGGAGTTTACCAAGAGACCCAGTACTTC. Protein product: CASSFVGAGVYQETQYF.

This chain joins TRBV29-1 and TRBJ2-3, with 11 bases matching TRBD1. The junction had 3 bases not matched to a gene; V was cut back by 6 bases and J by 4 bases. The CDR3 spans 13 residues. The V gene's germline CDR1 is SQVTM and CDR2 ANQGSEA. Here the CDR3 DNA reads TGCAGCGTCCGGACAGGGGGCGCAGATACGCAGTATTTT. Its translation is CSVRTGGADTQYF.

This clonotype was counted a few times. The chain recombines TRBV20-1 with TRBJ2-7, with no clear D. Between the trimmed V and J ends, which lost 2 bases and 7 bases, there was a span of 3 bases. The CDR3 is made up of 9 amino acids. Germline CDR1 is DFQATT and CDR2 is SNEGSKA (reference sequence). The CDR3 region is CSARQEQYF. CDR3 nucleotide sequence: TGCAGTGCTAGACAAGAGCAGTACTTC.

The chain combines TRBV28 with TRBJ2-5, with D uncertain. The V and J ends lost 5 bases and 2 bases respectively, with 18 bases between them. This CDR3 spans 16 amino acids. Looked up from germline, CDR1 is MDHEN and CDR2 is SYDVKM. The CDR3 spells CASSPDGHYPQETQYF. CDR3 DNA sequence: TGTGCCAGCAGTCCCGATGGGCACTATCCTCAAGAGACCCAGTACTTC. The variable domain in full, with the rest retrieved from reference TRBV28 and TRBJ2-5, is DVKVTQSSRYLVKRTGEKVFLECVQDMDHENMFWYRQDPGLGLRLIYFSYDVKMKEKGDIPEGYSVSREKKERFSLILESASTNQTSMYLCASSPDGHYPQETQYFGPGTRLLVL.

This clonotype was seen at least ten times. This chain links TRBV29-1 with TRBJ2-5; D might be TRBD2 (6 bases). CDR1 SQVTM and CDR2 ANQGSEA come from the germline V gene. V was trimmed by 4 bases and J by 1 base, leaving 13 bases between them. The CDR3 covers 14 residues. The CDR3 region is CSVVSGDSQETQYF. The CDR3, as DNA: TGCAGCGTTGTATCCGGGGACTCCCAAGAGACCCAGTACTTC.

This clonotype was observed a handful of times. This chain links TRBV7-7 with TRBJ2-2; D gene unclear. CDR1 is SSHAT, CDR2 FNYEAQ, per germline (reference sequence). The CDR3 extends over 16 amino acids. Trimming pared 2 bases from V and 1 base from J, leaving 11 bases between. The CDR3 bases are TGTGCCAGCAGCTTAATACGCAGCAAGAACACCGGGGAGCTGTTTTTT. It specifies CASSLIRSKNTGELFF.

The chain carries TRBV29-1 and TRBJ2-7; tentative D call: TRBD1 (5 bases). V was pared by 4 bases and J by 2 bases, with 9 bases between. The CDR3 contains 12 residues. Germline CDR1 SQVTM, CDR2 ANQGSEA. DNA for the CDR3: TGCAGCGTTGCGACGGACACCTACGAGCAGTACTTC. Its translation: CSVATDTYEQYF.

The chain carries TRBV27 and TRBJ2-7; D is possibly TRBD1 (6 bases). V was cut by 2 bases and J by 2 bases, with 13 bases left in between. Germline assignment: CDR1 MNHEY and CDR2 SMNVEV (reference sequence). This CDR3 region has 15 residues. CDR3 in amino acids: CASSLTGLGPYEQYF. The CDR3 DNA is TGTGCCAGCAGTTTAACAGGGCTTGGACCCTACGAGCAGTACTTC.

This clonotype was recorded many times. The chain links TRBV29-1 to TRBJ2-1; TRBD2 agrees at 7 bases. The V segment lost 4 bases and the J segment 10 bases; nucleotides outside the gene matches: 10. The CDR3 is 13 amino acids. The V gene's germline CDR1 is SQVTM and CDR2 ANQGSEA. For the CDR3, the DNA is TGCAGCGTTGCCCCCCGGGGGGAGGGGGAGCAGTTCTTC. Its translation: CSVAPRGEGEQFF.

This clonotype was detected a few times. This chain joins TRBV7-7 and TRBJ2-2, with 9 bases matching TRBD1. Losses at the gene ends were 8 bases for V and 5 bases for J; bases not matched to a gene: 3. This CDR3 contains 13 residues. The germline CDR1 and CDR2 sequences are SSHAT and FNYEAQ (reference sequence). The CDR3 is CASGTGWTGELFF. In DNA form, the CDR3 reads TGTGCCAGCGGGACAGGGTGGACCGGGGAGCTGTTTTTT.

Many counts were recorded for this clonotype. The genes are TRBV29-1 and TRBJ2-1; 8 positions agree with TRBD2. J gave up 9 bases and V 4 bases, and 5 bases lay outside the gene matches. CDR1 SQVTM and CDR2 ANQGSEA come from the germline V gene. CDR3 length: 12 residues. CDR3 sequence reads: CSVVPAGAEQFF. The CDR3 DNA sequence: TGCAGCGTTGTTCCAGCGGGGGCTGAGCAGTTCTTC.

This clonotype was counted a few times. The chain has TRBV7-9 and TRBJ2-3; weak D call: TRBD2 (5 bases). The CDR3 is made up of 16 amino acids. The germline gives CDR1 SEHNR, CDR2 FQNEAQ (reference sequence). V lost 4 bases and J 2 bases, leaving 16 bases between the germline ends. Here the CDR3 DNA reads TGTGCCAGCAGCTCTAATCGGGATCTAGTCACAGATACGCAGTATTTT. Translated: CASSSNRDLVTDTQYF. The full variable domain, its missing parts supplied by reference TRBV7-9 and TRBJ2-3, is DTGVSQNPRHKITKRGQNVTFRCDPISEHNRLYWYRQTLGQGPEFLTYFQNEAQLEKSRLLSDRFSAERPKGSFSTLEIQRTEQGDSAMYLCASSSNRDLVTDTQYFGPGTRLTVL.

V is TRBV6-1 and J is TRBJ2-2; TRBD2 matches at 10 bases. The junction had 11 bases not matched to a gene; V was cut back by 6 bases and J by 7 bases. CDR3 length: 16 residues. The germline V gene encodes CDR1 MNHNS and CDR2 SASEGT. The CDR3 nucleotides read TGTGCCAGCAGGCCAGGGGGAATAGCGGGAGGCGGGGAGCTGTTTTTT. Encoded protein: CASRPGGIAGGGELFF.

There are a few counts of this clonotype. The J gene is TRBJ2-1, the V gene TRBV6-2 or TRBV6-3; 11 bases align to TRBD2. The CDR3 spans 16 residues. The J segment lost 5 bases and the V segment lost 6 bases, leaving 9 bases of the junction unmatched. Germline V gene data show CDR1 as MNHEY and CDR2 as SVGEGT. The CDR3 nucleotides read TGTGCCAGCAGGAGACCTAGCGGGGGGACCAACAATGAGCAGTTCTTC. It encodes CASRRPSGGTNNEQFF.

This clonotype occurred a few times. CDR3 loop: CSALRGGYGYTF. CDR3 nucleotides: TGCAGTGCCCTCAGGGGGGGTTATGGCTACACCTTC. J is TRBJ1-2 and V is TRBV20-1; TRBD1 matches at 7 bases. Germline trimming cut 6 bases from V and 5 bases from J; bases unmatched to any gene: 6. CDR1 and CDR2 from the germline V gene are DFQATT and SNEGSKA (reference sequence). The CDR3 spans 12 residues.

This sequence joins TRBV15 and TRBJ2-7; D is uncertain. Between the trimmed V and J ends, which lost 0 bases and 3 bases, there was a span of 9 bases. Germline V CDR1 and CDR2: LNHNV, YYDKDF (reference sequence). The CDR3 contains 14 residues. Here the CDR3 DNA reads TGTGCCACCAGCAGAGATGCGACGGGCTACGAGCAGTACTTC. Translated, it gives CATSRDATGYEQYF.

This clonotype came up a few times. CDR3: CASAASRQLEQYF. CDR3 DNA sequence: TGTGCCAGCGCCGCCTCCCGCCAACTAGAGCAGTACTTC. The chain employs TRBV6-6 and TRBJ2-7; D is ambiguous. Per germline, CDR1 MNHNY and CDR2 SVGAGI (reference sequence). This CDR3 is built from 13 residues. Trimming took 8 bases from V and 7 from J, leaving 18 bases between them.

This clonotype was seen more than once but under ten times. The chain uses TRBV12-3 or TRBV12-4 and TRBJ2-5; no firm D call. Trimming removed 5 bases at V and 1 base at J, with 11 bases between. The CDR3 covers 14 residues. CDR3 nucleotide sequence: TGTGCCAGCAGTCAGAGTGGCAGCCAAGAGACCCAGTACTTC. Its protein is CASSQSGSQETQYF.

This rearrangement joins TRBV6-1 to TRBJ2-7; possibly TRBD1 for D (6 bases). Looked up from germline, CDR1 is MNHNS and CDR2 is SASEGT. The CDR3 spans 13 residues. Trimming left V 7 bases short and J 0 bases short, with 10 bases between. CDR3 in amino acids: CASNQGISYEQYF. CDR3 DNA: TGTGCCAGCAATCAGGGGATCTCCTACGAGCAGTACTTC.

The rearrangement links TRBV5-1 to TRBJ2-7, with a possible D match to TRBD1 (5 bases). CDR3 length: 16 residues. With 0 bases removed from V and 5 bases from J, the gap between germline ends came to 18 bases. Per germline, CDR1 SGHRS and CDR2 YFSETQ. CDR3 residues: CASSLGNYRRSHEQYF. In DNA form, the CDR3 reads TGCGCCAGCAGCTTGGGTAATTACAGGAGATCGCACGAGCAGTACTTC. The full variable domain, rest sourced from reference TRBV5-1 and TRBJ2-7, is KAGVTQTPRYLIKTRGQQVTLSCSPISGHRSVSWYQQTPGQGLQFLFEYFSETQRNKGNFPGRFSGRQFSNSRSEMNVSTLELGDSALYLCASSLGNYRRSHEQYFGPGTRLTVT.